One and the same sample provided the 25 T cell receptor beta chains below, sequenced in a study of cytomegalovirus exposure and HLA in healthy donors. PCR was performed using 60 Vbeta and 13 Jbeta primers. Assay: immunoSEQ multiplex PCR; the TCRdb copy retains only in-frame clones and omits some. This sample has tens of thousands of clones; approximately 84% occur once, and the top ten carry about 2.1%. Material for sequencing was PBMCs. These receptors were taken from a young man in good health and CMV-seronegative.

This sequence joins TRBV23-1 and TRBJ2-2, with D maybe TRBD1 (6 bases). TRBV23-1 is an open reading frame, and its role is uncertain. V was cut by 2 bases and J by 1 base, with 14 bases left in between. This CDR3 is built from 17 residues. DNA for the CDR3: TGCGCCAGCAGTCAAGGTCAGGGGTTGGGGAACACCGGGGAGCTGTTTTTT. Its translation: CASSQGQGLGNTGELFF.

CDR3 nucleotides: TGTGCCAGCAGCTGGAAGCGGGAGCTTCCGACAGATACGCAGTATTTT. This sequence encodes CASSWKRELPTDTQYF. The chain carries TRBV5-4 and TRBJ2-3; TRBD2 matches 8 bases. The germline V gene encodes CDR1 SGHNT and CDR2 YYREEE (reference sequence). The CDR3 contains 16 residues. J was trimmed by 3 bases and V by 3 bases; bases with no gene match: 9.

The V and J genes are TRBV29-1 and TRBJ1-1; D is unresolved. V lost 7 bases to trimming and J lost 1 base, with 16 bases between them. Germline CDR1 and CDR2: SQVTM and ANQGSEA. This CDR3 has 14 residues. The DNA for the CDR3 is TGCAGCGCCCAGTCCCGGGTTTCGAACACTGAAGCTTTCTTT. Translation gives CSAQSRVSNTEAFF. Filled out from reference TRBV29-1 and TRBJ1-1, the complete variable domain reads SAVISQKPSRDICQRGTSLTIQCQVDSQVTMMFWYRQQPGQSLTLIATANQGSEATYESGFVIDKFPISRPNLTFSTLTVSNMSPEDSSIYLCSAQSRVSNTEAFFGQGTRLTVV.

In its sample, this clone was seen a few times. This chain joins TRBV4-3 and TRBJ1-1; 12 bases line up with TRBD1. Germline V CDR1 and CDR2: LGHNA, YSLEER. This CDR3 contains 22 residues. Trimming removed 4 bases from V and 6 bases from J; junction bases left unmatched: 27. Written as DNA, the CDR3 is TGCGCCAGCAGCCTCAAGCCCCCGGGACAGGGGGCGCCGGGGAGGGTAATCCCTGAAGCTTTCTTT. Protein product: CASSLKPPGQGAPGRVIPEAFF.

The gene calls are TRBV19 and TRBJ2-5; no reliable D call. Trimming removed 1 base from V and 5 bases from J, with 8 bases in between. CDR3 length equals 13 residues. The germline gives CDR1 LNHDA, CDR2 SQIVND (reference sequence). CDR3 residues: CASSIGGAETQYF. The CDR3 coding sequence is TGTGCCAGTAGTATAGGAGGAGCGGAGACCCAGTACTTC.

This sequence joins TRBV19 and TRBJ1-1; 8 positions agree with TRBD1. From germline, CDR1 is LNHDA and CDR2 SQIVND (reference sequence). V was pared by 8 bases and J by 1 base, with 9 bases of the junction left unmatched. This CDR3 is 15 amino acids long. Written as DNA, the CDR3 is TGTGCCAGTTCCGAGACAGGGGTTTGGAACACTGAAGCTTTCTTT. It translates to CASSETGVWNTEAFF.

The chain has TRBV5-5 and TRBJ2-3, with 12 bases that match TRBD2. The CDR3 is 16 residues long. With 5 bases clipped from V and 0 bases from J, the junction kept 4 bases outside the gene matches. Germline-derived CDR1 and CDR2 are SGHKS and YYEKEE (reference sequence). Here the CDR3 reads CASSTGTSGSTDTQYF. In DNA, the CDR3 is TGTGCCAGCAGTACTGGGACTAGCGGGAGCACAGATACGCAGTATTTT.

The chain recombines TRBV7-2 with TRBJ2-1, with 10 bases aligning to TRBD2. The CDR3 consists of 11 residues. Germline trimming cut 6 bases from V and 15 bases from J; bases unmatched to any gene: 5. Germline CDR1 SGHTA, CDR2 FQGNSA. The CDR3 DNA is TGTGCCAGCAGAACTAGCGGGGTTACGTTCTTC. Translating gives CASRTSGVTFF.

The rearrangement links TRBV28 to TRBJ2-7; 13 nucleotides line up with TRBD2. Unmatched junction bases numbered 12, after V lost 6 bases and J lost 7 bases. The CDR3 is 16 residues long. The germline V gene encodes CDR1 MDHEN and CDR2 SYDVKM. CDR3 coding DNA: TGTGCCAGCAGGGGACTAGCGGGACGACTGTCTACGGAGCAGTACTTC. Protein product: CASRGLAGRLSTEQYF. Drawing the rest from reference TRBV28 and TRBJ2-7, the complete variable domain is DVKVTQSSRYLVKRTGEKVFLECVQDMDHENMFWYRQDPGLGLRLIYFSYDVKMKEKGDIPEGYSVSREKKERFSLILESASTNQTSMYLCASRGLAGRLSTEQYFGPGTRLTVT.

The chain couples TRBV19 to TRBJ2-3, with D perhaps TRBD1 (5 bases). This CDR3 region has 13 residues. Germline assignment: CDR1 LNHDA and CDR2 SQIVND (reference sequence). Deletions cut 10 bases from V and 4 bases from J, with 15 bases between. In DNA, the CDR3 is TGTGCCACCTCTCCAGGGCGCGCAGATACGCAGTATTTT. Residues: CATSPGRADTQYF.

The V gene is TRBV7-9, the J gene TRBJ2-7, with D maybe TRBD2 (5 bases). CDR3 length: 15 residues. The V and J ends lost 5 bases and 2 bases respectively, with 16 bases between them. CDR1 and CDR2 (germline): SEHNR, FQNEAQ (reference sequence). The CDR3 DNA is TGTGCCAGCAGCCTCATGCTGGACGGGGCCTACGAGCAGTACTTC. Its protein product is CASSLMLDGAYEQYF.

This chain uses TRBV19 with TRBJ2-7, with TRBD2 identical over 11 bases. The CDR3 covers 15 residues. CDR1 and CDR2 (germline): LNHDA, SQIVND (reference sequence). The V and J ends lost 6 bases and 3 bases, in that order; junction bases with no gene match: 7. The CDR3 spells CASSILAGDNYEQYF. CDR3 coding DNA: TGTGCCAGTAGCATACTAGCGGGAGACAACTACGAGCAGTACTTC.

The chain recombines TRBV30 with TRBJ2-7; TRBD2 agrees at 10 bases. The CDR3 loop spans 13 amino acids. Germline lookup yields CDR1 GTSNPN and CDR2 SVGIG (reference sequence). Losses at the gene ends were 5 bases for V and 8 bases for J; bases not matched to a gene: 9. The DNA for the CDR3 is TGTGCCTGGGCATCTAGCGGGGGCACACAGCAGTACTTC. This translates into CAWASSGGTQQYF.

For this clone: The same CDR3 also results from other DNA sequences found in this sample. The rearrangement uses TRBV6-1 and TRBJ1-1, with D possibly TRBD1 on 6 matching bases. V was clipped by 9 bases and J by 3 bases, with 20 bases between them. Germline CDR1 reads MNHNS; CDR2 reads SASEGT. The CDR3 is made up of 15 amino acids. CDR3 nucleotide sequence: TGTGCCAGTAGCCGGCCCGCAGGGGACGACACTGAAGCTTTCTTT. Residues: CASSRPAGDDTEAFF.

This clone was seen just once. The chain carries TRBV6-5 and TRBJ2-3; TRBD1 matches 9 bases. Germline CDR1 is MNHEY and CDR2 is SVGAGI. The V gene end was trimmed by 4 bases and the J gene end by 2 bases; junction bases not matched to a gene: 7. The CDR3 extends over 16 amino acids. The CDR3 DNA sequence: TGTGCCAGCAGTTGGGACAGGGTGAGGGCCACAGATACGCAGTATTTT. Its translation is CASSWDRVRATDTQYF.

This rearrangement joins TRBV19 to TRBJ1-1; TRBD1 matches at 9 bases. This CDR3 is 22 amino acids long. J lost 3 bases, V lost 5 bases, and 28 bases had no gene match. Germline V gives CDR1 LNHDA, CDR2 SQIVND (reference sequence). The CDR3, as DNA: TGTGCCAGTAGTTCGGGTGGTGCCGGGACAGGGTTTTTTACTGGGGCCCACACTGAAGCTTTCTTT. It specifies CASSSGGAGTGFFTGAHTEAFF.

The chain links TRBV7-2 to TRBJ2-3; 7 nucleotides agree with TRBD2. The CDR3 runs to 17 residues. In germline, CDR1 is SGHTA, CDR2 FQGNSA. J lost 4 bases, V lost 5 bases, and 15 bases had no gene match. Here the CDR3 reads CASSPRLGGEGADTQYF. CDR3 nucleotide sequence: TGTGCCAGCAGCCCACGACTTGGGGGGGAGGGCGCAGATACGCAGTATTTT.

The J gene is TRBJ2-5, the V gene TRBV6-5; the D gene is possibly TRBD1 (6 bases). This CDR3 spans 14 amino acids. CDR1 and CDR2 (germline): MNHEY, SVGAGI. Trimming removed 6 bases from V and 5 bases from J, with 16 bases in between. In DNA, the CDR3 is TGTGCCAGCAGGGAAGGTGGGGGCGGGGAGACCCAGTACTTC. This codes for CASREGGGGETQYF.

This chain uses TRBV5-4 with TRBJ2-7, with D maybe TRBD1 (6 bases). The V end was cut by 2 bases, the J end by 1 base, with 7 bases between. CDR3 size: 13 residues. Germline V gene sequence: CDR1 SGHNT, CDR2 YYREEE (reference sequence). This CDR3 is CASSFGQSYEQYF. CDR3 sequence (DNA): TGTGCCAGCAGCTTTGGACAGTCCTACGAGCAGTACTTC.

The chain combines TRBV6-1 with TRBJ2-2; possibly TRBD2 for D (5 bases). The germline V gene encodes CDR1 MNHNS and CDR2 SASEGT. The germline V and J ends were trimmed by 6 bases and 3 bases, with 11 bases remaining between them. This CDR3 has 14 amino acids. DNA for the CDR3: TGTGCCAGCAGGGTGCTGGGAGACACCGGGGAGCTGTTTTTT. The encoded protein is CASRVLGDTGELFF.

The chain carries TRBV7-8 and TRBJ2-7; the match to TRBD2 covers 13 bases. From germline, CDR1 is SGHVS and CDR2 FQNEAQ. The CDR3 loop spans 16 amino acids. V was pared by 4 bases and J by 2 bases, with 5 bases of the junction left unmatched. The CDR3 sequence is CASSWTSGGKAYEQYF. As DNA, the CDR3 is TGTGCCAGCAGCTGGACTAGCGGGGGAAAGGCCTACGAGCAGTACTTC.

This chain joins TRBV9 and TRBJ2-1; TRBD2 agrees at 9 bases. CDR3 size: 15 residues. Per the germline V gene, CDR1 is SGDLS and CDR2 is YYNGEE. The ends lost 0 bases at V and 4 bases at J; junction bases unmatched: 2. The CDR3 nucleotides are TGTGCCAGCAGCGTAGGACTAGCGGAATACAATGAGCAGTTCTTC. This codes for CASSVGLAEYNEQFF.

J is TRBJ1-1 and V is TRBV5-1; TRBD1 might be the D (6 bases). The CDR3 length is 15 residues. CDR1 is SGHRS and CDR2 is YFSETQ in the germline V gene. V dropped 4 bases and J dropped 4 bases, with 17 bases sitting between them. CDR3 coding DNA: TGCGCCAGCAGCGGGAACGCAGGGGTTCCCACTGAAGCTTTCTTT. This codes for CASSGNAGVPTEAFF.

The CDR3, as DNA: TGTGCCAGCAGTTTAGGGACTAGCGGGACGGCCTACGAGCAGTACTTC. Residues: CASSLGTSGTAYEQYF. The chain combines TRBV28 with TRBJ2-7; 13 bases are a match to TRBD2. Trimming took 2 bases from V and 2 from J; bases not matched to a gene: 3. Germline V CDR1 and CDR2: MDHEN, SYDVKM. The CDR3 totals 16 residues.

V is TRBV5-1 and J is TRBJ2-7; TRBD1 aligns across 7 bases. Losses at the gene ends were 3 bases for V and 2 bases for J; bases not matched to a gene: 2. Germline V lookup: CDR1 SGHRS, CDR2 YFSETQ. The CDR3 sequence is 13 residues long. The CDR3 coding sequence is TGCGCCAGCAGCTGGACAGGTACCTACGAGCAGTACTTC. Its protein product is CASSWTGTYEQYF.